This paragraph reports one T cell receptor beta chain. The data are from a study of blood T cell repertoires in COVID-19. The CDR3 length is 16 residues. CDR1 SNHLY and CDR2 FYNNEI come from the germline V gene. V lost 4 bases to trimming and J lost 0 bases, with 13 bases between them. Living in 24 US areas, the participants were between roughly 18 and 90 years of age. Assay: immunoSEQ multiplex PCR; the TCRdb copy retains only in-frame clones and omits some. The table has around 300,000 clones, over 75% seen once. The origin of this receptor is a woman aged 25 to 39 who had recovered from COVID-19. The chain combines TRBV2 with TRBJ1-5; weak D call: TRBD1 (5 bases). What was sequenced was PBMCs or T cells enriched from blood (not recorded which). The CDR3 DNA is TGTGCCAGCAGTGTATACAGGCTGGTTAGCAATCAGCCCCAGCATTTT. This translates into CASSVYRLVSNQPQHF.